Below are 14 T cell receptor beta chains sequenced from a single sample in a study of blood T cell repertoires in COVID-19. Sequenced by immunoSEQ multiplex PCR; TCRdb stores in-frame clones only, minus some. The table records 88,000 or so clones, approximately 90% of them present only once. The sample consisted of peripheral blood. Receptor source: a man between 45 and 60 years old with acute or convalescent COVID-19.

V is TRBV4-1 and J is TRBJ1-3, with no clear D. Between the trimmed V and J ends, which lost 0 bases and 11 bases, there was a span of 17 bases. The CDR3 has 15 amino acids. CDR1 and CDR2 (germline): MGHRA, YSYEKL. The CDR3 here is CASSQDQRPQMAIYF. CDR3 nucleotides: TGCGCCAGCAGCCAAGATCAGCGACCCCAGATGGCCATATATTTT.

The chain carries TRBV29-1 and TRBJ2-5; perhaps TRBD2 as D (5 bases). Between the trimmed V and J ends, which lost 5 bases and 2 bases, there was a span of 12 bases. From germline, CDR1 is SQVTM and CDR2 ANQGSEA. This CDR3 spans 13 amino acids. CDR3 sequence reads: CSVPEGGQETQYF. The CDR3 nucleotides read TGCAGCGTTCCCGAGGGCGGGCAAGAGACCCAGTACTTC.

This clone has only one observation. This sequence joins TRBV27 and TRBJ2-7; D is possibly TRBD1 (6 bases). Germline CDR1 reads MNHEY; CDR2 reads SMNVEV (reference sequence). The CDR3 has 12 residues. V lost 5 bases, J lost 5 bases, and 10 bases lay in between. In DNA form, the CDR3 reads TGTGCCAGCAGTAACCAGGGGCACGAGCAGTACTTC. Protein: CASSNQGHEQYF.

This chain uses TRBV28 with TRBJ2-7, with D possibly TRBD2 on 5 matching bases. Deletions cut 10 bases from V and 0 bases from J, with 13 bases between. The CDR3 is 13 amino acids. Germline V CDR1 and CDR2: MDHEN, SYDVKM. CDR3 protein: CATLTGSSYEQYF. For the CDR3, the DNA is TGTGCCACCCTGACTGGGAGCTCCTACGAGCAGTACTTC.

The chain recombines TRBV4-1 with TRBJ2-5; D not certain. V was trimmed by 2 bases and J by 1 base, leaving 5 bases between them. CDR3 length: 13 amino acids. Germline-derived CDR1 and CDR2 are MGHRA and YSYEKL. The CDR3 reads CASSQTSQETQYF. DNA of the CDR3: TGCGCCAGCAGCCAAACCAGCCAAGAGACCCAGTACTTC.

The chain uses TRBV19 and TRBJ2-7; TRBD2 aligns across 13 bases. The J segment lost 2 bases and the V segment lost 5 bases, leaving 12 bases of the junction unmatched. CDR1 LNHDA and CDR2 SQIVND come from the germline V gene (reference sequence). CDR3 length: 18 residues. DNA of the CDR3: TGTGCCAGTAGTCGGACTAGCGGGGGTCGATTCGGGGCCTACGAGCAGTACGTC. Encoded protein: CASSRTSGGRFGAYEQYV.

V usage is TRBV3-1 (or the pseudogene TRBV3-2) and J usage is TRBJ2-7; no firm D call. The CDR3 loop spans 12 amino acids. Trimming pared 3 bases from V and 6 bases from J, leaving 9 bases between. The germline CDR1 and CDR2 sequences are LGHDT and YNNKEL (reference sequence). DNA of the CDR3: TGTGCCAGCAGCCATGAGCGATCCGAGCAGTACTTC. As protein: CASSHERSEQYF.

This rearrangement joins TRBV11-1 to TRBJ2-5; D is possibly TRBD2 (5 bases). The CDR3 is made up of 13 amino acids. The V end lost 4 bases, the J end lost 5 bases, and 11 bases lay between the germline ends. The germline V gene encodes CDR1 SGHAT and CDR2 FQDESV (reference sequence). CDR3 bases: TGTGCCAGCAGCTCCGGGGTCCGGGAGACCCAGTACTTC. Its protein product is CASSSGVRETQYF.

The chain uses TRBV19 and TRBJ2-2; TRBD2 aligns across 12 bases. CDR1 LNHDA and CDR2 SQIVND come from the germline V gene (reference sequence). This CDR3 contains 16 residues. V trimming: 7 bases; J trimming: 2 bases; junction bases outside the gene matches: 5. The DNA of the CDR3 is TGTGCCAGTAAACAACTAGCGGGGGGAAACACCGGGGAGCTGTTTTTT. Residues: CASKQLAGGNTGELFF. Variable domain in full (rest from reference TRBV19 and TRBJ2-2): DGGITQSPKYLFRKEGQNVTLSCEQNLNHDAMYWYRQDPGQGLRLIYYSQIVNDFQKGDIAEGYSVSREKKESFPLTVTSAQKNPTAFYLCASKQLAGGNTGELFFGEGSRLTVL.

This chain joins TRBV6-6 and TRBJ2-7, with D possibly TRBD2 on 7 matching bases. This CDR3 has 14 amino acids. Trimming took 7 bases from V and 3 from J, leaving 16 bases between them. The germline gives CDR1 MNHNY, CDR2 SVGAGI (reference sequence). The CDR3: CASTYRAGDYEQYF. Here the CDR3 DNA reads TGTGCCAGCACCTACAGGGCGGGGGACTACGAGCAGTACTTC.

The chain uses TRBV7-2 and TRBJ1-2; D is possibly TRBD1 (6 bases). The ends were cut back, 4 bases at V and 4 bases at J, with 16 bases in the middle. The CDR3 sequence is 15 residues long. CDR1 and CDR2 from the germline V gene are SGHTA and FQGNSA. CDR3 nucleotide sequence: TGTGCCAGCAGCTCAAGACCGGACAGCCCCTATGGCTACACCTTC. Amino acid sequence: CASSSRPDSPYGYTF.

V and J are TRBV3-1 (or the pseudogene TRBV3-2) and TRBJ1-5, with 10 nucleotides matching TRBD1. With 3 bases clipped from V and 7 bases from J, the junction kept 12 bases outside the gene matches. Germline V lookup: CDR1 LGHDT, CDR2 YNNKEL (reference sequence). This CDR3 has 17 amino acids. CDR3 amino acids: CASSHYPLGTGDQPQHF. The CDR3 DNA sequence: TGTGCCAGCAGCCACTACCCCTTGGGGACAGGGGACCAGCCCCAGCATTTT.

The chain's CDR3 is CASSESGQGDYEQYF. In nucleotides, the CDR3 is TGTGCCAGCAGTGAATCGGGACAGGGGGACTACGAGCAGTACTTC. V usage is TRBV25-1 and J usage is TRBJ2-7; 11 bases align to TRBD1. The CDR3 loop spans 15 amino acids. V shed 1 base and J 3 bases; nucleotides not matched to a gene: 2. Germline CDR1 and CDR2: MGHDK and SYGVNS.

The chain is built from TRBV10-3 and TRBJ2-1; D unresolved. Germline V gives CDR1 ENHRY, CDR2 SYGVKD. The CDR3 has 13 amino acids. The V end lost 4 bases, the J end lost 7 bases, and 11 bases lay between the germline ends. The CDR3 DNA reads as TGTGCCATCAGTGCAGACCTGAGGAATGAGCAGTTCTTC. Amino acids: CAISADLRNEQFF.